This T cell receptor beta chain is from a study of cytomegalovirus exposure and HLA in healthy donors. General study results and limits: A later analysis linked a missense DCLRE1C variant to TCR beta V- and J-gene trimming. There were reportedly fewer N-insertions in an Asian-associated ancestry cluster than the roughly 670-donor mean, in a later analysis. Data from an earlier analysis indicated that most TCR beta V segments were productive either about 87% or about 30% of the time. Several V segments, TRBV6-2 and TRBV6-3 among them, could not be told apart and were dropped.

A note on this clone: The antigen is not known.

The V and J ends lost 0 bases and 0 bases respectively, with 8 bases between them. Germline V gives CDR1 LNHNV, CDR2 YYDKDF (reference sequence). The CDR3 contains 16 residues. With 60 Vbeta and 13 Jbeta primers, the PCR was carried out. Generated by immunoSEQ multiplex PCR, the TCRdb table keeps only in-frame clones and is missing some. The sample lists around 160,000 clones, about 75% occurring once. V is TRBV15 and J is TRBJ2-2, with D tentatively TRBD2 (5 bases). The receptor was isolated from a man aged 45-65 years in good health and CMV-seropositive. Sample: PBMCs. The CDR3 nucleotides are TGTGCCACCAGCAGAGATGCCGGGACGAACACCGGGGAGCTGTTTTTT. It codes for CATSRDAGTNTGELFF. Complete variable domain (other parts from reference TRBV15 and TRBJ2-2): DAMVIQNPRYQVTQFGKPVTLSCSQTLNHNVMYWYQQKSSQAPKLLFHYYDKDFNNEADTPDNFQSRRPNTSFCFLDIRSPGLGDTAMYLCATSRDAGTNTGELFFGEGSRLTVL.